The 23 T cell receptor beta chains reported below all come from one sample, sequenced in a study of early T cells in non-severe SARS-CoV-2 infection. TCRdb called the 5' RACE reads again in MiXCR, with one record for every CDR3 protein. The sample has fewer than 50,000 distinct CDR3 sequences; 5.5% to 6.5% are singletons. The sample comprised whole blood. The origin of the receptors is an adult who was a healthcare worker with PCR-confirmed SARS-CoV-2 infection or an uninfected control (not recorded which).

This clonotype came up a few times. The V call is TRBV6-5, the J call TRBJ2-7, with TRBD1 matching 11 bases. Germline values: CDR1 MNHEY, CDR2 SVGAGI. J was trimmed by 7 bases and V by 5 bases; bases with no gene match: 10. CDR3 size: 15 residues. CDR3 DNA: TGTGCCAGCAGTCTCGGGACAGGGGGAGGGAGGGAGCAGTACTTC. This codes for CASSLGTGGGREQYF.

This clonotype was found a few times. This chain connects TRBV5-6 to TRBJ2-5, with D perhaps being TRBD1 or TRBD2 (6 bases each). V lost 1 base and J 5 bases, leaving 12 bases between the germline ends. The CDR3 length is 14 residues. Germline-derived CDR1 and CDR2 are SGHDT and YYEEEE. The CDR3 nucleotides are TGTGCCAGCAGCTTGCGGGGGCGCGGGGAGACCCAGTACTTC. As protein: CASSLRGRGETQYF.

This clonotype has a count of ten or more. The chain recombines TRBV2 with TRBJ2-1; D is unclear. Trimming pared 7 bases from V and 2 bases from J, leaving 12 bases between. The CDR3 loop spans 14 amino acids. The germline gives CDR1 SNHLY, CDR2 FYNNEI. The CDR3 DNA reads as TGTGCCAGCACCCCTGGAGTCGCCTACAATGAGCAGTTCTTC. Protein product: CASTPGVAYNEQFF.

At least ten counts were recorded for this clonotype. The chain links TRBV6-6 to TRBJ1-1; maybe TRBD1 (5 bases). Germline loops: CDR1 MNHNY, CDR2 SVGAGI (reference sequence). The CDR3 has 13 amino acids. The V end was cut by 5 bases, the J end by 1 base, with 8 bases between. CDR3 in amino acids: CASSRGRNTEAFF. CDR3 bases: TGTGCCAGCAGTAGGGGACGGAACACTGAAGCTTTCTTT.

In its sample, this clonotype was seen a few times. CDR3 in DNA: TGTGCCAGCAGCCAAGATCAAGCAGAGACCCAGTACTTC. Protein: CASSQDQAETQYF. The chain joins TRBV4-2 to TRBJ2-5; D ambiguous. With 0 bases removed from V and 4 bases from J, the gap between germline ends came to 6 bases. CDR1 and CDR2 (germline): LGHNA, YNFKEQ. The CDR3 is made up of 13 amino acids.

This clonotype occurred many times. This chain connects TRBV29-1 to TRBJ2-7, with D tentatively TRBD1 or TRBD2 (6 bases each). V dropped 6 bases and J dropped 6 bases, with 15 bases sitting between them. Germline V gene data show CDR1 as SQVTM and CDR2 as ANQGSEA. This CDR3 is built from 12 residues. CDR3 DNA sequence: TGCAGCGTGAGGGGGGAACGTCGCGAGCAGTACTTC. Translated: CSVRGERREQYF.

This clonotype was found many times. The genes are TRBV4-1 and TRBJ1-3; tentatively, D is TRBD1 (5 bases). The length of the CDR3 is 15 residues. Trimming left V 1 base short and J 4 bases short, with 11 bases between. Germline CDR1 is MGHRA and CDR2 is YSYEKL. The CDR3 bases are TGCGCCAGCAGCCAAGCTGGGGGTCCAGGAAACACCATATATTTT. This translates into CASSQAGGPGNTIYF.

At least ten counts were recorded for this clonotype. This chain joins TRBV6-5 and TRBJ1-4, with D maybe TRBD1 (5 bases). CDR3 length: 13 residues. The V gene's germline CDR1 is MNHEY and CDR2 SVGAGI. Trimming left V 3 bases short and J 6 bases short, with 8 bases between. The DNA for the CDR3 is TGTGCCAGCAGTTATTTAGGGGATGAAAAACTGTTTTTT. Its translation: CASSYLGDEKLFF.

This clonotype was seen at least ten times. V and J are TRBV18 and TRBJ2-5; 10 bases agree with TRBD2. V shed 1 base, J shed 0 bases, and the junction held 2 bases outside the gene matches. In germline, CDR1 is KGHSH, CDR2 LQKENI. This CDR3 is built from 16 residues. CDR3 amino acids: CASSPLLAGYQETQYF. The CDR3 region has the DNA TGTGCCAGCTCACCACTACTAGCGGGATACCAAGAGACCCAGTACTTC.

This clonotype appeared a few times. The rearrangement uses TRBV29-1 and TRBJ2-1, with TRBD1 matching 8 bases. Germline assignment: CDR1 SQVTM and CDR2 ANQGSEA. J was trimmed by 0 bases and V by 6 bases; bases with no gene match: 7. This CDR3 region has 15 residues. CDR3 amino acids: CSVQGQGSSYNEQFF. The CDR3 DNA follows: TGCAGCGTCCAAGGACAGGGAAGCTCCTACAATGAGCAGTTCTTC.

This clonotype was counted a few times. CDR3 amino acids: CASGSGPLNTGELFF. The CDR3 bases are TGTGCCAGCGGTTCGGGGCCCCTGAACACCGGGGAGCTGTTTTTT. The gene calls are TRBV2 and TRBJ2-2, with D possibly being TRBD1 or TRBD2 (5 bases each). V lost 8 bases and J 1 base, leaving 14 bases between the germline ends. The CDR3 sequence is 15 residues long. CDR1 and CDR2 from the germline V gene are SNHLY and FYNNEI.

This clonotype was observed a few times. The V call is TRBV6-6, the J call TRBJ2-6; 8 bases agree with TRBD1. This CDR3 is 17 amino acids long. After removal of 5 bases from V and 1 base from J, the junction contained 7 bases not matched to a gene. CDR1 is MNHNY and CDR2 is SVGAGI in the germline V gene (reference sequence). The CDR3 is CASSGTGGLSGANVLTF. The CDR3 nucleotides read TGTGCCAGCAGTGGGACAGGCGGCCTATCTGGGGCCAACGTCCTGACTTTC.

This clonotype was counted between two and nine times. V gene TRBV3-1 combines with J gene TRBJ1-2; TRBD1 aligns across 7 bases. Losses at the gene ends were 4 bases for V and 4 bases for J; bases not matched to a gene: 3. The CDR3 is 13 amino acids. In germline, CDR1 is LGHDT, CDR2 YNNKEL (reference sequence). The CDR3 loop reads CASSPGQAYGYTF. The CDR3 DNA sequence: TGTGCCAGCAGCCCTGGACAGGCCTATGGCTACACCTTC. Full variable domain (missing parts from reference TRBV3-1 and TRBJ1-2): DTAVSQTPKYLVTQMGNDKSIKCEQNLGHDTMYWYKQDSKKFLKIMFSYNNKELIINETVPNRFSPKSPDKAHLNLHINSLELGDSAVYFCASSPGQAYGYTFGSGTRLTVV.

The J gene is TRBJ2-2, the V gene TRBV6-5; possible D gene TRBD2, 6 bases. Germline V gives CDR1 MNHEY, CDR2 SVGAGI. The CDR3 has 18 residues. V lost 0 bases and J lost 3, with 17 bases in between. In DNA, the CDR3 is TGTGCCAGCAGTTACTCGACCGGTGGGCGGGGATACACCGGGGAGCTGTTTTTT. Protein: CASSYSTGGRGYTGELFF.

This clonotype has ten or more counts. The J gene is TRBJ2-5, the V gene TRBV7-9; D is undetermined. This CDR3 has 13 residues. Germline V gene sequence: CDR1 SEHNR, CDR2 FQNEAQ (reference sequence). V shed 2 bases and J shed 5 bases, with 9 bases lying between them. The CDR3 nucleotides are TGTGCCAGCAGCTTACGTCCCATTGAGACCCAGTACTTC. It encodes CASSLRPIETQYF.

This clonotype showed up just a few times. This chain links TRBV5-6 with TRBJ1-6; TRBD1 matches at 7 bases. Germline V gene data show CDR1 as SGHDT and CDR2 as YYEEEE. The CDR3 covers 16 residues. J lost 0 bases, V lost 4 bases, and 4 bases had no gene match. The CDR3 DNA reads TGTGCCAGCAGCGCCACAGGGGTCTCCTATAATTCACCCCTCCACTTT. Translated: CASSATGVSYNSPLHF.

This clonotype was detected ten times or more. The V call is TRBV6-1, the J call TRBJ1-3; D is perhaps TRBD1 (5 bases). From germline, CDR1 is MNHNS and CDR2 SASEGT. This CDR3 has 12 residues. V was trimmed by 8 bases and J by 2 bases, leaving 7 bases between them. CDR3 DNA: TGTGCCAGCCGACAGCCTGGAAACACCATATATTTT. Translation: CASRQPGNTIYF.

The J gene is TRBJ2-3, the V gene TRBV29-1; D unresolved. The germline V gene encodes CDR1 SQVTM and CDR2 ANQGSEA. The CDR3 totals 15 residues. Trimming pared 4 bases from V and 0 bases from J, leaving 14 bases between. The CDR3 region is CSVVSSFGSTDTQYF. The CDR3, as DNA: TGCAGCGTTGTTTCGAGCTTCGGTAGCACAGATACGCAGTATTTT.

Comments on this clonotype: The conserved final phenylalanine or tryptophan is absent from the CDR3, which likely points to a read error. It is unclear where the CDR3 begins or ends on the DNA, so no DNA is shown, and the CDR3 is as TCRdb lists it. The V gene is TRBV10-1, the J gene TRBJ1-3; the D call in the table, TRBD1, was not verified against the DNA. Germline assignment: CDR1 WNHNN and CDR2 SYGVQD (reference sequence). The CDR3 is 9 residues long, counting both termini. The CDR3 sequence is CASSEKPLS.

This clonotype occurred many times. The chain has TRBV28 and TRBJ1-2; 7 nucleotides match TRBD1. This CDR3 is 12 amino acids long. From germline, CDR1 is MDHEN and CDR2 SYDVKM. Trimming took 6 bases from V and 5 from J; bases not matched to a gene: 3. The CDR3 region has the DNA TGTGCCAGCAGCCCGACAGGGTATGGCTACACCTTC. Its protein product is CASSPTGYGYTF.

This clonotype was seen ten or more times. This chain connects TRBV2 to TRBJ2-3, with 10 bases aligning to TRBD2. The CDR3 extends over 15 amino acids. From germline, CDR1 is SNHLY and CDR2 FYNNEI. V shed 5 bases and J 7 bases; nucleotides not matched to a gene: 9. The CDR3 is CASSSGTSGENTQYF. The CDR3 DNA sequence: TGTGCCAGCAGTTCCGGTACTAGCGGGGAAAATACGCAGTATTTT.

The table lists this clonotype with a few counts. The chain carries TRBV6-1 and TRBJ2-3; possibly TRBD1 for D (5 bases). Trimming took 3 bases from V and 0 from J, leaving 10 bases between them. CDR3 size: 15 residues. The germline CDR1 and CDR2 sequences are MNHNS and SASEGT. The CDR3 DNA is TGTGCCAGCAGTGAGGGCAGGGTCAGCACAGATACGCAGTATTTT. It translates to CASSEGRVSTDTQYF.

This clonotype was picked up many times. V is TRBV20-1 and J is TRBJ2-7, with D possibly being TRBD1 (5 bases). There are 11 residues in the CDR3. Deletions cut 3 bases from V and 12 bases from J, with 15 bases between. CDR1 is DFQATT, CDR2 SNEGSKA, per germline (reference sequence). CDR3 protein: CSARAVQGLYF. The CDR3, as DNA: TGCAGTGCTAGGGCAGTGCAGGGTCTGTACTTC.